This T cell receptor (beta chain) was documented in a study of T-cell memory formation after mild COVID-19. Study-wide context: TCR clusters were mostly donor specific.

Regarding this clonotype: Its antigen is still unknown.

CDR1 is MNHEY and CDR2 is SVGAGI in the germline V gene. This CDR3 is 14 amino acids long. V was pared by 8 bases and J by 0 bases, with 14 bases between. Study conclusions and caveats: Contracting clones, day 15 to 85, had balanced CD4/CD8, and later expanders favored CD4+.

Constant-segment primers served in 5'RACE that generated TCR alpha and TCR beta cDNA libraries bearing sample barcodes and UMIs. MiXCR, applied by TCRdb to the 5' RACE reads, yields one record per CDR3 protein. Here the sample spans over 300,000 distinct CDR3 sequences, 20% to 25% being singletons. The V gene is TRBV6-5, the J gene TRBJ2-7; D not resolved. The TCR sequence derives from a man aged 18 to 29 who had mild COVID-19 (a few samples of this study predate the infection). Cell type and time point are not known. The specimen sequenced was PBMCs or a T cell subset sorted from them (not recorded which). For the CDR3, the DNA is TGTGCCAGCTTCCCGATAGGTAGCTCCTACGAGCAGTACGTC. Its translation is CASFPIGSSYEQYV.